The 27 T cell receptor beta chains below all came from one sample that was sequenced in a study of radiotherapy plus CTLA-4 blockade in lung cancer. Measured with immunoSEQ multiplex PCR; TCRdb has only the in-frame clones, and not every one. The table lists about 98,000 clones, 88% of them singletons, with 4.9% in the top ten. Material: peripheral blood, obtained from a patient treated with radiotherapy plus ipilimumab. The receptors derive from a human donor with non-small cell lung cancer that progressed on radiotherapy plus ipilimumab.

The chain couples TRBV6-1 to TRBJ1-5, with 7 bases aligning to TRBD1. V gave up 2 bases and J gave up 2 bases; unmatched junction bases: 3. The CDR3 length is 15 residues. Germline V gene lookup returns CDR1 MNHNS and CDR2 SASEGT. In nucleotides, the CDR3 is TGTGCCAGCAGTGAATTCGGACAGGGCAATCAGCCCCAGCATTTT. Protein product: CASSEFGQGNQPQHF.

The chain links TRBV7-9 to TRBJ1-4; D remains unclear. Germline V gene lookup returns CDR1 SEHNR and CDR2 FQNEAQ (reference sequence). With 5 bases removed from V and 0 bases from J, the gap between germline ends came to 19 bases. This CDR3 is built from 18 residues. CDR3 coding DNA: TGTGCCAGCAGCCTCGGTCGCTCCTCCGGCGCAACTAATGAAAAACTGTTTTTT. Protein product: CASSLGRSSGATNEKLFF. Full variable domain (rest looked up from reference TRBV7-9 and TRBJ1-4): DTGVSQNPRHKITKRGQNVTFRCDPISEHNRLYWYRQTLGQGPEFLTYFQNEAQLEKSRLLSDRFSAERPKGSFSTLEIQRTEQGDSAMYLCASSLGRSSGATNEKLFFGSGTQLSVL.

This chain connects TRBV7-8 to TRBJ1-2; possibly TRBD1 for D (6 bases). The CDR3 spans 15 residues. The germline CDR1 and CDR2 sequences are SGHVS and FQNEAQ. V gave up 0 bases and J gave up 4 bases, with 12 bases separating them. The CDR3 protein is CASSLAVGAGYGYTF. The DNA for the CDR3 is TGTGCCAGCAGCTTAGCGGTGGGGGCTGGCTATGGCTACACCTTC.

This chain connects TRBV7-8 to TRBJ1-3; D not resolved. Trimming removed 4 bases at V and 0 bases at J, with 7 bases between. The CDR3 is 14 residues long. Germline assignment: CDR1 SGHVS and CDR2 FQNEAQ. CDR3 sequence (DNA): TGTGCCAGCAGCTCCCCGATCTCTGGAAACACCATATATTTT. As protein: CASSSPISGNTIYF.

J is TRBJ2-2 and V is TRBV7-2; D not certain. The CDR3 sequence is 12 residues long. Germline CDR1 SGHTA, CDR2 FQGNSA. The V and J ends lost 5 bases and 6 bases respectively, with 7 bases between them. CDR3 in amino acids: CASSLRSGELFF. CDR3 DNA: TGTGCCAGCAGCCTCCGGTCCGGGGAGCTGTTTTTT. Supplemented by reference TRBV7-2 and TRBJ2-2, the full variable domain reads GAGVSQSPSNKVTEKGKDVELRCDPISGHTALYWYRQSLGQGLEFLIYFQGNSAPDKSGLPSDRFSAERTGGSVSTLTIQRTQQEDSAVYLCASSLRSGELFFGEGSRLTVL.

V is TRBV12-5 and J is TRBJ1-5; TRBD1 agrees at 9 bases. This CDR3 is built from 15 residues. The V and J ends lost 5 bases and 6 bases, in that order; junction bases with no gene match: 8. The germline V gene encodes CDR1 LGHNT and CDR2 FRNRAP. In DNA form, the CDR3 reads TGTGCTAGTGGTGAACAGGGGGCTTCGGGTCAGCCCCAGCATTTT. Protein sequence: CASGEQGASGQPQHF. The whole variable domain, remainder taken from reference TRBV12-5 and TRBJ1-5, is DARVTQTPRHKVTEMGQEVTMRCQPILGHNTVFWYRQTMMQGLELLAYFRNRAPLDDSGMPKDRFSAEMPDATLATLKIQPSEPRDSAVYFCASGEQGASGQPQHFGDGTRLSIL.

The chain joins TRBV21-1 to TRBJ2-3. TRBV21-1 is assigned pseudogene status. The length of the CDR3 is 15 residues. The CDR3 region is CASSNTNGHTDTQYF. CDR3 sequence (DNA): TGTGCCAGCAGCAACACCAACGGGCACACAGATACGCAGTATTTT.

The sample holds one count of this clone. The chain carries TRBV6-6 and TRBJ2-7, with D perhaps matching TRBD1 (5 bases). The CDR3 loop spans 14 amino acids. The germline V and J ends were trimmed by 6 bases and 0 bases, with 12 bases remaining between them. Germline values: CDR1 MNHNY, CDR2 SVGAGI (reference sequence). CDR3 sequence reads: CASRRDSPSYEQYF. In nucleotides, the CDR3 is TGTGCCAGCAGGCGAGACAGTCCCTCCTACGAGCAGTACTTC.

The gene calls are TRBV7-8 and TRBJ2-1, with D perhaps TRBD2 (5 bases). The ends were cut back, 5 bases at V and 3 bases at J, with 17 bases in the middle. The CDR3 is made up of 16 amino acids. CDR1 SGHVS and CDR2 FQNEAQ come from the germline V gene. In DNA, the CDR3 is TGTGCCAGCAGCCGTACCCGGGAATTTCGCTACAATGAGCAGTTCTTC. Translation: CASSRTREFRYNEQFF.

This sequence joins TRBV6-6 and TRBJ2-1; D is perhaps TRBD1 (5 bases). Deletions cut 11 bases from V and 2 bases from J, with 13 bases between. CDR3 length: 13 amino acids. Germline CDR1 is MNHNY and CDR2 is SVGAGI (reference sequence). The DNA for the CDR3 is TGTGCCGTCGGAGACAGCACCTACAATGAGCAGTTCTTC. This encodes CAVGDSTYNEQFF.

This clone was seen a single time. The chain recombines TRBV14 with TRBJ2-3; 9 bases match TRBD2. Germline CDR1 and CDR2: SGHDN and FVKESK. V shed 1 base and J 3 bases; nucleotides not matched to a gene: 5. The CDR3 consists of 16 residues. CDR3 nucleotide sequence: TGTGCCAGCAGCCAAGGGAATAGCGGGAGTACAGATACGCAGTATTTT. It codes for CASSQGNSGSTDTQYF.

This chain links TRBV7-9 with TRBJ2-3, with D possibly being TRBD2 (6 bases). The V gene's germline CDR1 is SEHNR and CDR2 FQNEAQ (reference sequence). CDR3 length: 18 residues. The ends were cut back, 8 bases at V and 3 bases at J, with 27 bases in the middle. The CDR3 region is CASETEGRGKGRTDTQYF. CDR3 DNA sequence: TGTGCCAGCGAAACGGAGGGGCGGGGCAAAGGGAGGACAGATACGCAGTATTTT.

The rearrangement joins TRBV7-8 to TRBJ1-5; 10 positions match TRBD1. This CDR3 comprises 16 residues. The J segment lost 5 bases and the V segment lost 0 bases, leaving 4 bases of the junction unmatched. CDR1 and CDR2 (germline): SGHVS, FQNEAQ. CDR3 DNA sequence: TGTGCCAGCAGCTTAGCTAGGACAGGGGGGTATCAGCCCCAGCATTTT. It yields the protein CASSLARTGGYQPQHF.

For the CDR3, the DNA is TGCGCCAGCAGCTCCCCTTCGACAGCGACCTACGAGCAGTACTTC. Residues: CASSSPSTATYEQYF. This sequence joins TRBV5-1 and TRBJ2-7; maybe TRBD1 (5 bases). The V end lost 3 bases, the J end lost 2 bases, and 15 bases lay between the germline ends. Germline CDR1 and CDR2: SGHRS and YFSETQ. The CDR3 contains 15 residues.

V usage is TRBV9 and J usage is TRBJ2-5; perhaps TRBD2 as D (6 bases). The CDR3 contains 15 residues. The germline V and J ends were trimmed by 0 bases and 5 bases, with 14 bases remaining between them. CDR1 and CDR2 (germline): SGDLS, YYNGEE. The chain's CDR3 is CASSVARGIWETQYF. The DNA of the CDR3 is TGTGCCAGCAGCGTAGCTCGGGGGATTTGGGAGACCCAGTACTTC. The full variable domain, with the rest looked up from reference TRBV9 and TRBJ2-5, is DSGVTQTPKHLITATGQRVTLRCSPRSGDLSVYWYQQSLDQGLQFLIQYYNGEERAKGNILERFSAQQFPDLHSELNLSSLELGDSALYFCASSVARGIWETQYFGPGTRLLVL.

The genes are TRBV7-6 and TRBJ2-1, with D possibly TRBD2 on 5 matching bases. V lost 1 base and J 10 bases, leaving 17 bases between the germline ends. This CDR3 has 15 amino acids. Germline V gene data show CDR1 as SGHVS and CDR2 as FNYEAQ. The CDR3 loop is CASSLVGGPTQEQFF. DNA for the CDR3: TGTGCCAGCAGCTTAGTCGGCGGGCCCACCCAGGAGCAGTTCTTC. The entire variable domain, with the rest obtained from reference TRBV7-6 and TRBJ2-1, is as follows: GAGVSQSPRYKVTKRGQDVALRCDPISGHVSLYWYRQALGQGPEFLTYFNYEAQQDKSGLPNDRFSAERPEGSISTLTIQRTEQRDSAMYRCASSLVGGPTQEQFFGPGTRLTVL.

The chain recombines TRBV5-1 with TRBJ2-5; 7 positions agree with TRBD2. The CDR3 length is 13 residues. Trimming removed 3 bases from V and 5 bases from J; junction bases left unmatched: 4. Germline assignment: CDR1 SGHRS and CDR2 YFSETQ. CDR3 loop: CASSSGGSETQYF. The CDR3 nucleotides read TGCGCCAGCAGCTCGGGCGGGAGTGAGACCCAGTACTTC.

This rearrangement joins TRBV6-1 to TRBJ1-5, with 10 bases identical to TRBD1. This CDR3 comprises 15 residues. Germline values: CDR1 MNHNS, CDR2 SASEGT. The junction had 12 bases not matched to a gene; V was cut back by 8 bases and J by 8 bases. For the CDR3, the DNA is TGTGCCAGCCTCCGGGACAGGGGTTTTGGGGAGCCCCAGCATTTT. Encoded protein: CASLRDRGFGEPQHF.

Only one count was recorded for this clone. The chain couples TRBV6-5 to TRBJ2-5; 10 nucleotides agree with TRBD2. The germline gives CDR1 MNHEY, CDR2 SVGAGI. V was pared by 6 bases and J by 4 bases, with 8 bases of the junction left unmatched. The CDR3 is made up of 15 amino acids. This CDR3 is CASRKAGGVRETQYF. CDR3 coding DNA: TGTGCCAGCAGGAAAGCGGGAGGGGTTCGAGAGACCCAGTACTTC.

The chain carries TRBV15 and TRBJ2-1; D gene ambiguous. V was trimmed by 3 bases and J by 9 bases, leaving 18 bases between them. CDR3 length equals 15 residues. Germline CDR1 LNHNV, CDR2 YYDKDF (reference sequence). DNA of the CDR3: TGTGCCACCAGCAGTGGGATGGACCAACTGGGTGAGCAGTTCTTC. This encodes CATSSGMDQLGEQFF.

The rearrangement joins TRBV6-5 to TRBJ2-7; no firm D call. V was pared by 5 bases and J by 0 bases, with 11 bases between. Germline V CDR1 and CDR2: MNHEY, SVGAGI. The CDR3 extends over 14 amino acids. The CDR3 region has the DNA TGTGCCAGCAGTAGCAGGTTGGTCTCCTACGAGCAGTACTTC. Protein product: CASSSRLVSYEQYF.

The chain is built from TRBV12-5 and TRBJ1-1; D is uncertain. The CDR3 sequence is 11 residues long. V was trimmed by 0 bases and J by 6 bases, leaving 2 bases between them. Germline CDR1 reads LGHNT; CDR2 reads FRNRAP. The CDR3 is CASGLVSEAFF. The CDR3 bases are TGTGCTAGTGGTTTGGTTTCTGAAGCTTTCTTT.

DNA for the CDR3: TGCGCCAGCAGCCATCTAGCGGGAGTAGTGAATGAGCAGTTCTTC. This translates into CASSHLAGVVNEQFF. The rearrangement links TRBV4-1 to TRBJ2-1, with 10 bases fitting TRBD2. Unmatched junction bases numbered 6, after V lost 3 bases and J lost 7 bases. The CDR3 is made up of 15 amino acids. CDR1 and CDR2 from the germline V gene are MGHRA and YSYEKL.

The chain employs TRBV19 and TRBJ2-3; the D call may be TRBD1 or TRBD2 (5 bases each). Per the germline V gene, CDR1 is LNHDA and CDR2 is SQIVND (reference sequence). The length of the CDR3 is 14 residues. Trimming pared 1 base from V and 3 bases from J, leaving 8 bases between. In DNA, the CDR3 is TGTGCCAGTAGTATAGGGGGGTTGACAGATACGCAGTATTTT. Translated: CASSIGGLTDTQYF.

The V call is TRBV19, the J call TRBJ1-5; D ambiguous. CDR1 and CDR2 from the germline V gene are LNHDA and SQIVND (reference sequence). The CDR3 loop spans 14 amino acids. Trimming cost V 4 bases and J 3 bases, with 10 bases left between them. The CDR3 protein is CASSTTTVNQPQHF. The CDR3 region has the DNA TGTGCCAGTAGTACGACGACCGTCAATCAGCCCCAGCATTTT.

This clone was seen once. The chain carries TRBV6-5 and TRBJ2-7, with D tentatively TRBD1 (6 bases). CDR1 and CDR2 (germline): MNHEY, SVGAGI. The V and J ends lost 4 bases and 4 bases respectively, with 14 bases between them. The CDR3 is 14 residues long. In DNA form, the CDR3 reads TGTGCCAGCAGTTTCACAGGGTTAGGGTACGAGCAGTACTTC. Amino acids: CASSFTGLGYEQYF.

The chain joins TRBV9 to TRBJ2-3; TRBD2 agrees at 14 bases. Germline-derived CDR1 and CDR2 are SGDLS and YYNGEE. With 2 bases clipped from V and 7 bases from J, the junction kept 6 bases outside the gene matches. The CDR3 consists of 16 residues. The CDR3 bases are TGTGCCAGCAGCGTCGGACTAGCGGGAGGAGCTAATACGCAGTATTTT. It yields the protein CASSVGLAGGANTQYF.